Shown below are 21 T cell receptor beta chains from a single sample sequenced in a study of blood T cells in healthy people across ages. A second PCR, run for roughly 7 to 11 cycles, used a sample-barcoded 5' primer plus a J-beta primer mix. MiXCR, run by TCRdb on the 5' RACE reads, gives a single entry per CDR3 protein. Here the sample spans around 850,000 distinct CDR3 sequences, 30% to 45% being singletons. Sequenced: blood. The receptors stem from a man between 18 and 29 years old in good health.

The rearrangement uses TRBV9 and TRBJ1-1, with D uncertain. CDR3 size: 16 residues. CDR1 and CDR2 from the germline V gene are SGDLS and YYNGEE. V lost 3 bases and J lost 5, with 20 bases in between. The CDR3 loop reads CASSAFGRVAGTEAFF. In DNA form, the CDR3 reads TGTGCCAGCAGCGCATTCGGACGGGTTGCGGGGACTGAAGCTTTCTTT.

The gene calls are TRBV21-1 and TRBJ2-1; the D call TRBD2 from the table was never checked on the DNA. TRBV21-1 represents a pseudogene. This CDR3 has 15 amino acids. The CDR3 loop reads CASSRASGVNNGQFF. In DNA, the CDR3 is TGTGCCAGCAGCAGGGCTAGCGGGGTAAACAATGGGCAGTTCTTC.

The chain carries TRBV2 and TRBJ2-5, with no clear D. This CDR3 comprises 13 residues. Germline loops: CDR1 SNHLY, CDR2 FYNNEI. V lost 3 bases and J 3 bases, leaving 8 bases between the germline ends. CDR3 amino acids: CASSEANEETQYF. CDR3 nucleotide sequence: TGTGCCAGCAGTGAGGCTAATGAAGAGACCCAGTACTTC.

The sample holds one count of this clonotype. CDR3 bases: TGTGCCAGCAGGGGACACTACGAGCAGTACTTC. This encodes CASRGHYEQYF. The genes are TRBV2 and TRBJ2-7; weak D call: TRBD1 (6 bases). The CDR3 extends over 11 amino acids. Germline-derived CDR1 and CDR2 are SNHLY and FYNNEI. Deletions cut 6 bases from V and 3 bases from J, with 6 bases between.

This clonotype was observed at least ten times. The chain recombines TRBV29-1 with TRBJ2-5, with TRBD1 matching 7 bases. The CDR3 runs to 12 residues. Trimming took 6 bases from V and 10 from J; bases not matched to a gene: 11. Per the germline V gene, CDR1 is SQVTM and CDR2 is ANQGSEA. CDR3 in DNA: TGCAGCGTAATCGGGACAGTTCGTGGCCAGTACTTC. This sequence encodes CSVIGTVRGQYF.

The chain has TRBV20-1 and TRBJ2-4, with 13 positions matching TRBD2. TRBJ2-7 matches the DNA end more closely, so the J call is doubtful. CDR1 and CDR2 from the germline V gene are DFQATT and SNEGSKA (reference sequence). The CDR3 runs 16 residues. The CDR3 is CSAKTGTSGDWGEQYF. The CDR3 region has the DNA TGCAGTGCCAAGACCGGGACTAGCGGGGATTGGGGCGAGCAGTACTTC.

The chain carries TRBV20-1 and TRBJ1-1; D may be TRBD1 (6 bases). Germline lookup yields CDR1 DFQATT and CDR2 SNEGSKA (reference sequence). Trimming shortened V by 0 bases and J by 6 bases, and 14 bases separated the two germline ends. The CDR3 runs to 14 residues. The chain's CDR3 is CSARDGRGSAEAFF. For the CDR3, the DNA is TGCAGTGCTAGAGATGGGAGGGGGTCAGCTGAAGCTTTCTTT.

This clonotype was counted a few times. This chain connects TRBV12-3 or TRBV12-4 to TRBJ2-2, with D unclear. The V end was cut by 6 bases, the J end by 6 bases, with 14 bases between. There are 14 residues in the CDR3. The CDR3 is CASSQTFSAGELFF. For the CDR3, the DNA is TGTGCCAGCAGCCAGACCTTCAGCGCCGGGGAGCTGTTTTTT.

The chain employs TRBV4-1 and TRBJ2-2, with a possible D match to TRBD1 (5 bases). With 2 bases removed from V and 0 bases from J, the gap between germline ends came to 10 bases. The CDR3 has 16 amino acids. Germline lookup yields CDR1 MGHRA and CDR2 YSYEKL. The CDR3 DNA follows: TGCGCCAGCAGCCAAACGACAGTATCGAACACCGGGGAGCTGTTTTTT. Protein: CASSQTTVSNTGELFF.

This rearrangement joins TRBV6-5 to TRBJ2-1; 7 bases are a match to TRBD1. CDR3 length equals 15 residues. CDR1 is MNHEY and CDR2 is SVGAGI in the germline V gene. J lost 4 bases, V lost 1 base, and 4 bases had no gene match. The CDR3 DNA reads as TGTGCCAGCAGTTACTTGAGGGACAGTTACAATGAGCAGTTCTTC. It encodes CASSYLRDSYNEQFF.

This clonotype was counted at least ten times. The CDR3 loop is CSVEPVQETQYF. CDR3 in DNA: TGCAGCGTTGAACCTGTGCAAGAGACCCAGTACTTC. The chain couples TRBV29-1 to TRBJ2-5; D gene ambiguous. V lost 2 bases and J lost 2, with 6 bases in between. The CDR3 runs to 12 residues. The germline CDR1 and CDR2 sequences are SQVTM and ANQGSEA.

The J gene is TRBJ2-7, the V gene TRBV20-1; D is perhaps TRBD1 (5 bases). CDR3 length equals 15 residues. Germline V gene lookup returns CDR1 DFQATT and CDR2 SNEGSKA (reference sequence). The V end lost 1 base, the J end lost 0 bases, and 13 bases lay between the germline ends. CDR3 sequence (DNA): TGCAGTGCTAGAGCCAACAGGTTCAGCTCCTACGAGCAGTACTTC. Amino acids: CSARANRFSSYEQYF.

The rearrangement uses TRBV5-5 and TRBJ1-4; D gene unclear. This CDR3 region has 13 residues. CDR1 and CDR2 (germline): SGHKS, YYEKEE (reference sequence). V gave up 0 bases and J gave up 8 bases, with 8 bases separating them. The CDR3 loop is CASSLEAREKLFF. CDR3 nucleotides: TGTGCCAGCAGCTTGGAGGCAAGGGAAAAACTGTTTTTT.

The CDR3 region has the DNA TGTGCCAGCTCAAGACCAGCGGGCCCCTACAATGAGCAGTACTTC. Its protein product is CASSRPAGPYNEQYF. V is TRBV18 and J is TRBJ2-5, with a possible D match to TRBD2 (6 bases). V lost 5 bases and J 11 bases, leaving 24 bases between the germline ends. The CDR3 length is 15 residues. CDR1 and CDR2 from the germline V gene are KGHSH and LQKENI.

The chain is built from TRBV20-1 and TRBJ2-5; the D gene is possibly TRBD1 (6 bases). The germline V gene has CDR1 DFQATT and CDR2 SNEGSKA (reference sequence). The length of the CDR3 is 15 residues. Trimming left V 3 bases short and J 4 bases short, with 18 bases between. CDR3 DNA: TGCAGTGCTAGTAGCATCCAGGGGTTGGGAGAGACCCAGTACTTC. Its protein is CSASSIQGLGETQYF.

In its sample, this clonotype was seen a few times. The chain has TRBV19 and TRBJ1-2; D gene unclear. This CDR3 is built from 13 residues. CDR1 and CDR2 from the germline V gene are LNHDA and SQIVND (reference sequence). The V gene lost 6 bases and the J gene lost 8 bases, with 16 bases spanning the gap. The CDR3 sequence is CASRTGNYWGYTF. The CDR3 nucleotides are TGTGCCAGTAGGACCGGGAACTACTGGGGCTACACCTTC.

The rearrangement joins TRBV21-1 to TRBJ2-1; the table gives TRBD2 as D, unverified against the DNA. TRBV21-1 is a listed pseudogene. CDR3 length: 17 residues. CDR3 nucleotides: TGTGCCAGCAGCGAGCAGGGGGGAGGGCACAATTTAGGTGAGCAGTTCTTC. Its protein product is CASSEQGGGHNLGEQFF.

This chain joins TRBV20-1 and TRBJ2-7, with TRBD1 matching over 7 bases. CDR1 is DFQATT, CDR2 SNEGSKA, per germline (reference sequence). J gave up 0 bases and V 3 bases, and 2 bases lay outside the gene matches. This CDR3 is 13 amino acids long. CDR3 DNA: TGCAGTGCTAGGGGACAGTTCTCCTACGAGCAGTACTTC. Its translation is CSARGQFSYEQYF.

This clonotype was recorded many times. The chain carries TRBV28 and TRBJ1-2; tentative D call: TRBD1 (6 bases). This CDR3 contains 12 residues. Looked up from germline, CDR1 is MDHEN and CDR2 is SYDVKM. Trimming left V 5 bases short and J 7 bases short, with 11 bases between. Here the CDR3 DNA reads TGTGCCAGCAGTGATCCAGGGGCTGGCTACACCTTC. It codes for CASSDPGAGYTF.

The chain recombines TRBV15 with TRBJ2-5; 11 nucleotides line up with TRBD2. Trimming cost V 2 bases and J 11 bases; bases outside gene matches: 13. Per germline, CDR1 LNHNV and CDR2 YYDKDF (reference sequence). CDR3 size: 16 residues. In DNA, the CDR3 is TGTGCCACCAGCAGACTACTAGCGGGGGACAACAATGAGCAGTACTTC. Translation gives CATSRLLAGDNNEQYF. Full variable domain (remainder filled in from reference TRBV15 and TRBJ2-5): DAMVIQNPRYQVTQFGKPVTLSCSQTLNHNVMYWYQQKSSQAPKLLFHYYDKDFNNEADTPDNFQSRRPNTSFCFLDIRSPGLGDTAMYLCATSRLLAGDNNEQYFGPGTRLLVL.

Concerning this clonotype itself: One base away lies a much larger clone, so this may be a sequencing read error. The rearrangement links TRBV29-1 to TRBJ2-7; D is possibly TRBD2 (5 bases). CDR3 length equals 12 residues. CDR1 is SQVTM and CDR2 is ANQGSEA in the germline V gene. For the CDR3, the DNA is TGCAGCGTTGAAATGGCTGACTACGGGCAGTACTTC. Translating gives CSVEMADYGQYF.